The 2 T cell receptor beta chains in this list originate from one sample, sequenced in a study of STAT5B mutations in CD4+ large granular lymphocyte leukemia. TCRdb's copy holds only in-frame clones and misses some; the assay was immunoSEQ multiplex PCR. The top ten hold just over 2.5% of the sample, which has 25,000 to 35,000 clones, nearly 80% seen once. The specimen was CD4+ T cells from blood buffy coats. The receptor set was obtained from a human donor in good health.

The chain couples TRBV30 to TRBJ2-7; 7 nucleotides align to TRBD2. From germline, CDR1 is GTSNPN and CDR2 SVGIG (reference sequence). V shed 3 bases, J shed 4 bases, and the junction held 12 bases outside the gene matches. CDR3 length: 15 residues. The CDR3 DNA reads TGTGCCTGGAGGGCCTTTGGGGAGGGCCGATACGAGCAGTACTTC. Its translation: CAWRAFGEGRYEQYF. Complete variable domain (other parts from reference TRBV30 and TRBJ2-7): SQTIHQWPATLVQPVGSPLSLECTVEGTSNPNLYWYRQAAGRGLQLLFYSVGIGQISSEVPQNLSASRPQDRQFILSSKKLLLSDSGFYLCAWRAFGEGRYEQYFGPGTRLTVT.

This rearrangement joins TRBV6-6 to TRBJ1-1; TRBD1 matches at 7 bases. The CDR3 loop spans 13 amino acids. Per germline, CDR1 MNHNY and CDR2 SVGAGI (reference sequence). V gave up 5 bases and J gave up 8 bases; unmatched junction bases: 8. The CDR3 DNA reads TGTGCCAGCAGTATCCCCGGGACAGAAGAAGCTTTCTTT. It yields the protein CASSIPGTEEAFF.